This T cell receptor (beta chain) was captured by sequencing in a study of OX40 agonist ivuxolimab in advanced cancers. About the research overall: Patients in dose escalation had liver, melanoma, kidney or head and neck cancers. Two cutaneous melanoma patients and one hepatocellular carcinoma patient, three in all, had partial responses.

Comment on this clone: What it binds is not known.

Germline assignment: CDR1 MDHEN and CDR2 SYDVKM. V gave up 6 bases and J gave up 2 bases; unmatched junction bases: 7. CDR3 length equals 14 residues. Overall study results and limits: The CD4+ and CD8+ T cells in the blood had expanded clonally by week 6 at 0.1 to 3.0 mg/kg. Antigen specificity was not determined for the expanded peripheral T cells.

Some clones are missing from TCRdb's copy, which holds only in-frame ones; the method was immunoSEQ multiplex PCR. The table includes over 55,000 clones, 70% to 85% detected once. This sequence joins TRBV28 and TRBJ2-7, with 7 nucleotides matching TRBD1. The sequencing used CD4+ or CD8+ T cells sorted from blood, collected in a trial of the OX40 agonist ivuxolimab. The receptor comes from an adult with an advanced solid tumor such as melanoma, head and neck, liver or kidney cancer. The CDR3 region is CASSPGTATYEQYF. DNA of the CDR3: TGTGCCAGCAGCCCCGGGACAGCGACCTACGAGCAGTACTTC. The full variable domain, with the rest looked up from reference TRBV28 and TRBJ2-7, is DVKVTQSSRYLVKRTGEKVFLECVQDMDHENMFWYRQDPGLGLRLIYFSYDVKMKEKGDIPEGYSVSREKKERFSLILESASTNQTSMYLCASSPGTATYEQYFGPGTRLTVT.